These 24 T cell receptor beta chains originate from one sample sequenced in a study of T cells in Graves' hyperthyroidism and ophthalmopathy. Researchers took RNA transcripts and amplified the TCR beta CDR3 regions from them. The primer set for the first-round RT-PCR of the TCR CDR3 was HTBI. One entry per CDR3 protein results from TCRdb running MiXCR on the multiplex PCR reads. The sample holds approximately 360,000 distinct CDR3 sequences, roughly 25% seen once. The sequenced sample was blood. The source is a man between 50 and 59 years old with Graves' hyperthyroidism.

The J gene is TRBJ2-1, the V gene TRBV7-2; TRBD2 might be the D (5 bases). Germline V gene data show CDR1 as SGHTA and CDR2 as FQGNSA. The CDR3 runs to 13 residues. V lost 0 bases and J 8 bases, leaving 8 bases between the germline ends. CDR3 loop: CASSLALAYEQFF. The CDR3 DNA sequence: TGTGCCAGCAGCTTAGCCCTAGCCTATGAGCAGTTCTTC.

CDR3 nucleotide sequence: TGTGCCAGCAGCTGGCGGCGGGGGACTCAAGAGACCCAGTACTTC. Translating it yields CASSWRRGTQETQYF. This sequence joins TRBV5-6 and TRBJ2-5; TRBD2 agrees at 7 bases. V shed 3 bases and J 2 bases; nucleotides not matched to a gene: 7. CDR3 length: 15 amino acids. Per germline, CDR1 SGHDT and CDR2 YYEEEE.

This clonotype was detected once. One base away lies a much larger clone, so this may be a sequencing read error. The DNA of the CDR3 is TGTGCCAGCAGGGAACTGAGGAGCACTGAAGCTTTCTTT. It yields the protein CASRELRSTEAFF. This chain connects TRBV2 to TRBJ1-1, with D unresolved. The CDR3 runs to 13 residues. Trimming cost V 6 bases and J 4 bases, with 12 bases left between them. Germline V lookup: CDR1 SNHLY, CDR2 FYNNEI.

This clonotype was observed many times. The chain is built from TRBV2 and TRBJ2-7, with 7 positions matching TRBD2. J gave up 6 bases and V 6 bases, and 8 bases lay outside the gene matches. Germline V gene lookup returns CDR1 SNHLY and CDR2 FYNNEI. The CDR3 has 13 residues. The CDR3 protein is CASSSSGLVEQYF. CDR3 nucleotides: TGTGCCAGCAGCAGCTCCGGACTAGTCGAGCAGTACTTC.

This clonotype was counted between two and nine times. V and J are TRBV20-1 and TRBJ1-2, with 7 bases that match TRBD1. V lost 5 bases and J lost 7; bases outside the gene matches: 13. The CDR3 loop spans 14 amino acids. Looked up from germline, CDR1 is DFQATT and CDR2 is SNEGSKA (reference sequence). The CDR3 loop reads CSALSSRGGSGYTF. CDR3 in DNA: TGCAGTGCTCTATCCAGCAGGGGGGGCTCTGGCTACACCTTC.

This clonotype occurred a few times. This chain connects TRBV4-2 to TRBJ2-1; 9 positions agree with TRBD2. This CDR3 comprises 18 residues. J gave up 2 bases and V 1 base, and 9 bases lay outside the gene matches. Germline V gives CDR1 LGHNA, CDR2 YNFKEQ. CDR3 nucleotide sequence: TGTGCCAGCAGCCAAGGCAGGCCGGGACTAGCAGCCTACAATGAGCAGTTCTTC. Its protein is CASSQGRPGLAAYNEQFF.

The chain links TRBV5-4 to TRBJ2-7; D unresolved. Germline lookup yields CDR1 SGHNT and CDR2 YYREEE (reference sequence). Trimming took 1 base from V and 5 from J, leaving 7 bases between them. This CDR3 has 12 residues. The CDR3 reads CASSLFFNEQYF. The CDR3 DNA sequence: TGTGCCAGCAGCTTGTTCTTTAACGAGCAGTACTTC.

In its sample, this clonotype was seen a few times. The V call is TRBV12-3 or TRBV12-4, the J call TRBJ2-3, with 14 bases matching TRBD2. This CDR3 contains 17 residues. Trimming took 5 bases from V and 1 from J; bases not matched to a gene: 5. CDR3 amino acids: CASSHRLAGGGTDTQYF. The CDR3 nucleotides read TGTGCCAGCAGTCATAGACTAGCGGGAGGGGGCACAGATACGCAGTATTTT.

This clonotype was recorded at least ten times. J is TRBJ1-1 and V is TRBV5-8, with a tentative D call TRBD1 (6 bases). The CDR3 extends over 14 amino acids. Trimming pared 4 bases from V and 1 base from J, leaving 11 bases between. In germline, CDR1 is SGHTS, CDR2 YDEGEE. The CDR3 coding sequence is TGTGCCAGCAGCATTCGACAGGCGAACACTGAAGCTTTCTTT. Protein product: CASSIRQANTEAFF.

This clonotype has only a few counts. The chain combines TRBV19 with TRBJ2-5, with 11 bases aligning to TRBD2. With V trimmed by 4 bases and J by 2 bases, 6 bases remained unmatched. The CDR3 extends over 16 amino acids. Germline lookup yields CDR1 LNHDA and CDR2 SQIVND (reference sequence). The CDR3 DNA reads as TGTGCCAGTAGTAAGGGGACTAGCGGATTGCAAGAGACCCAGTACTTC. As protein: CASSKGTSGLQETQYF.

The chain uses TRBV29-1 and TRBJ2-1; D is perhaps TRBD1 or TRBD2 (5 bases each). This CDR3 spans 14 amino acids. Trimming shortened V by 3 bases and J by 0 bases, and 9 bases separated the two germline ends. Germline CDR1 reads SQVTM; CDR2 reads ANQGSEA. CDR3 sequence: CSVETGRSYNEQFF. In DNA form, the CDR3 reads TGCAGCGTTGAGACGGGACGCTCCTACAATGAGCAGTTCTTC.

The chain recombines TRBV2 with TRBJ2-2, with 10 bases that match TRBD1. Looked up from germline, CDR1 is SNHLY and CDR2 is FYNNEI. Trimming cost V 6 bases and J 7 bases; bases outside gene matches: 5. The CDR3 has 14 residues. CDR3: CASRKDRGGGELFF. As DNA, the CDR3 is TGTGCCAGCAGAAAGGACAGGGGGGGCGGGGAGCTGTTTTTT.

This clonotype was seen a few times. This chain joins TRBV11-2 and TRBJ2-3, with TRBD1 matching 8 bases. This CDR3 comprises 15 residues. CDR1 is SGHAT and CDR2 is FQNNGV in the germline V gene. Unmatched junction bases numbered 10, after V lost 5 bases and J lost 6 bases. In DNA form, the CDR3 reads TGTGCCAGCAGCGCCTACTCGGGGACAGGTGATACGCAGTATTTT. It yields the protein CASSAYSGTGDTQYF.

This clonotype was counted ten times or more. The chain couples TRBV6-1 to TRBJ2-7, with a tentative D call TRBD1 (5 bases). Trimming shortened V by 3 bases and J by 3 bases, and 15 bases separated the two germline ends. The CDR3 runs to 15 residues. Germline-derived CDR1 and CDR2 are MNHNS and SASEGT. CDR3 loop: CASSDREDKFYEQYF. The CDR3 DNA sequence: TGTGCCAGCAGTGACCGAGAGGACAAATTCTACGAGCAGTACTTC.

A few counts support this clonotype. V and J are TRBV7-2 and TRBJ2-3; 11 nucleotides match TRBD2. Germline V CDR1 and CDR2: SGHTA, FQGNSA. V trimming: 1 base; J trimming: 5 bases; junction bases outside the gene matches: 2. CDR3 length: 15 amino acids. The CDR3: CASSLELAGVDTQYF. CDR3 sequence (DNA): TGTGCCAGCAGCTTAGAACTAGCGGGAGTAGATACGCAGTATTTT.

Here the CDR3 reads CASESGGSGTGELFF. The CDR3 DNA is TGTGCCAGCGAAAGCGGCGGGAGTGGGACCGGGGAGCTGTTTTTT. This chain uses TRBV7-9 with TRBJ2-2; 7 nucleotides line up with TRBD2. The CDR3 extends over 15 amino acids. The V gene end was trimmed by 8 bases and the J gene end by 5 bases; junction bases not matched to a gene: 11. Germline CDR1 and CDR2: SEHNR and FQNEAQ (reference sequence).

V gene TRBV4-1 combines with J gene TRBJ2-5; 7 bases match TRBD1. After removal of 1 base from V and 5 bases from J, the junction contained 7 bases not matched to a gene. The CDR3 spans 15 residues. Germline lookup yields CDR1 MGHRA and CDR2 YSYEKL. CDR3: CASSQGLQGQETQYF. The CDR3 nucleotides are TGCGCCAGCAGCCAAGGTCTTCAGGGACAGGAGACCCAGTACTTC.

This clonotype is a singleton in its sample. V and J are TRBV5-4 and TRBJ2-3; TRBD2 agrees at 10 bases. J gave up 0 bases and V 0 bases, and 1 base lay outside the gene matches. The CDR3 is made up of 16 amino acids. From germline, CDR1 is SGHNT and CDR2 YYREEE (reference sequence). The CDR3: CASSLVTSGSTDTQYF. The CDR3 coding sequence is TGTGCCAGCAGCTTGGTGACTAGCGGGAGCACAGATACGCAGTATTTT.

This clonotype was seen only a few times. V usage is TRBV7-9 and J usage is TRBJ2-7; 8 bases fit TRBD1. The germline CDR1 and CDR2 sequences are SEHNR and FQNEAQ (reference sequence). Losses at the gene ends were 6 bases for V and 5 bases for J; bases not matched to a gene: 6. This CDR3 comprises 13 residues. The DNA of the CDR3 is TGTGCCAGCAGTCATCAGGGGGCCCACGAGCAGTACTTC. Its protein product is CASSHQGAHEQYF.

This clonotype was counted a few times. The chain joins TRBV24-1 to TRBJ2-1; 7 positions match TRBD1. The trim removed 6 bases at V and 5 bases at J, leaving 6 bases unmatched. Germline V gene data show CDR1 as KGHDR and CDR2 as SFDVKD. The CDR3 runs 14 residues. The CDR3, as DNA: TGTGCCACCAGTAACACGGGGACAGACAATGAGCAGTTCTTC. This gives the protein CATSNTGTDNEQFF.

This rearrangement joins TRBV6-1 to TRBJ1-1, with D unresolved. Trimming removed 6 bases at V and 7 bases at J, with 18 bases between. CDR3 length equals 14 residues. CDR1 MNHNS and CDR2 SASEGT come from the germline V gene. CDR3 amino acids: CASRAYDGGIEAFF. CDR3 DNA: TGTGCCAGCAGAGCATATGACGGAGGAATTGAAGCTTTCTTT.

This chain uses TRBV11-2 with TRBJ2-1, with 11 nucleotides matching TRBD2. The CDR3 is 17 residues long. Germline lookup yields CDR1 SGHAT and CDR2 FQNNGV. V shed 5 bases, J shed 0 bases, and the junction held 6 bases outside the gene matches. DNA of the CDR3: TGTGCCAGCAGCCGACCGGGACTAGCGGACTCCTACAATGAGCAGTTCTTC. Protein product: CASSRPGLADSYNEQFF.

This clonotype occurred a few times. J is TRBJ2-3 and V is TRBV12-5, with D uncertain. The CDR3 covers 13 residues. V shed 2 bases and J shed 1 base, with 4 bases lying between them. Germline V gene lookup returns CDR1 LGHNT and CDR2 FRNRAP. This CDR3 reads CASGLSGTDTQYF. For the CDR3, the DNA is TGTGCTAGTGGTTTGAGCGGCACAGATACGCAGTATTTT.

The chain links TRBV30 to TRBJ1-2, with 7 bases identical to TRBD1. The CDR3 covers 16 residues. With V trimmed by 2 bases and J by 4 bases, 13 bases remained unmatched. The V gene's germline CDR1 is GTSNPN and CDR2 SVGIG (reference sequence). The CDR3 DNA sequence: TGTGCCTGGAGTAGGGGGCACCAGGGCGGGCTCTATGGCTACACCTTC. Translating it yields CAWSRGHQGGLYGYTF.